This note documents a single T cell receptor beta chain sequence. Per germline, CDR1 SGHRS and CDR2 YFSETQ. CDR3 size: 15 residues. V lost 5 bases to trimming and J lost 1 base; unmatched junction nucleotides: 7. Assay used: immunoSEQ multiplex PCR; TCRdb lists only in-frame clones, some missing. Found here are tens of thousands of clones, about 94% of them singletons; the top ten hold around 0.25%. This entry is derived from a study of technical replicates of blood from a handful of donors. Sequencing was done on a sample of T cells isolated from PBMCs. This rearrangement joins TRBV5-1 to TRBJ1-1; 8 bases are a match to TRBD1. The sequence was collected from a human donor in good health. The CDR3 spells CASRDRGMGNTEAFF. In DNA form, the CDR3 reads TGCGCCAGCAGAGACAGGGGAATGGGGAACACTGAAGCTTTCTTT.